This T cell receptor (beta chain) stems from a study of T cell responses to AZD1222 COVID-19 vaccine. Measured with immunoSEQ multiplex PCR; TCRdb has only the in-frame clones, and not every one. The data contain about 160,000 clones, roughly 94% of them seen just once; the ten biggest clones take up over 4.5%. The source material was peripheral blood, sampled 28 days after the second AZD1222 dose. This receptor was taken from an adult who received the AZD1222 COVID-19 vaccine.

Written as DNA, the CDR3 is TGCGCCAGCAGTTCGGACAGCCCGAACTATGGCTACACCTTC. This sequence encodes CASSSDSPNYGYTF. The V gene is TRBV5-1, the J gene TRBJ1-2, with D possibly TRBD1 on 6 matching bases. V was clipped by 5 bases and J by 2 bases, with 13 bases between them. Germline CDR1 is SGHRS and CDR2 is YFSETQ. The CDR3 is 14 amino acids.